The TCR beta chain described here comes from a study of blood T cells in healthy people across ages. Findings of the study overall: Strong correlation was found linking TCR beta diversity to naive T cell percentage.

Each donor supplied roughly 9.1 milliliters of peripheral blood. There were at least 6 micrograms of total RNA extracted from every sample. The germline gives CDR1 SGHRS, CDR2 YFSETQ. The V and J ends lost 0 bases and 1 base, in that order; junction bases with no gene match: 3. This CDR3 is built from 16 residues. As concerns this clonotype: As yet, its antigen is unknown.

The second PCR ran roughly 6 to 11 cycles with a sample-barcoded 5' primer and J-beta primers. Via MiXCR, TCRdb re-called the 5' RACE reads, giving one row per CDR3 protein. The sample has 450,000 to 600,000 distinct CDR3 sequences, about a quarter seen once; the top ten hold approximately 3.6%. These data were likewise used in another study, on T cells of mothers and their children. This second study notes: When the second PCR was run, its M1S primer added sample barcodes and 2-4 random nucleotides.

The sequencing input was blood. This TCR came from a boy aged 2-9 years in good health. This chain links TRBV5-1 with TRBJ2-3; 9 bases agree with TRBD2. CDR3 loop: CASSLVIAGGTDTQYF. CDR3 coding DNA: TGCGCCAGCAGCTTGGTGATAGCGGGGGGCACAGATACGCAGTATTTT.